Shown below are 8 T cell receptor beta chains from a single sample sequenced in a study of blood T cell repertoires in COVID-19 (dated by TCRdb to about 2020). Libraries were built with the immunoSEQ multiplex PCR assay. TCRdb's version of the immuneACCESS table is confined to in-frame rearrangements and falls short of the full clone set. An unresolved V gene accounts for under half of the shortfall where checked; the remainder is of unknown origin. This sample has 70,000 to 100,000 clones in its table, and 88% of those were observed once. Together, the top ten hold about 8% of the sample. The sequenced sample consisted of peripheral blood. The receptor source for this set is a woman aged 70-85 years with acute or convalescent COVID-19.

The chain has TRBV30 and TRBJ2-1; D unresolved. Trimming shortened V by 2 bases and J by 6 bases, and 20 bases separated the two germline ends. The length of the CDR3 is 16 residues. Per germline, CDR1 GTSNPN and CDR2 SVGIG (reference sequence). DNA of the CDR3: TGTGCCTGGAGTACCTATAGCTTTCCCCCGGGCAATGAGCAGTTCTTC. This gives the protein CAWSTYSFPPGNEQFF.

The V gene is TRBV4-1, the J gene TRBJ1-2; 10 bases line up with TRBD1. This CDR3 region has 18 residues. V shed 2 bases, J shed 6 bases, and the junction held 15 bases outside the gene matches. Germline V gene lookup returns CDR1 MGHRA and CDR2 YSYEKL. In DNA, the CDR3 is TGCGCCAGCAGCCAAAGTCCGGGACAGGGGATCGAGGTTGATGGCTACACCTTC. Translated, it gives CASSQSPGQGIEVDGYTF.

The V call is TRBV28, the J call TRBJ1-4; TRBD1 might be the D (6 bases). Trimming pared 2 bases from V and 6 bases from J, leaving 13 bases between. The CDR3 is 15 amino acids. Germline V CDR1 and CDR2: MDHEN, SYDVKM. For the CDR3, the DNA is TGTGCCAGCAGTTTACCCGCCAGGGGATATGAAAAACTGTTTTTT. Amino acids: CASSLPARGYEKLFF.

The chain has TRBV19 and TRBJ2-1, with 15 bases matching TRBD2. The CDR3 sequence is 15 residues long. J was trimmed by 4 bases and V by 5 bases; bases with no gene match: 0. In germline, CDR1 is LNHDA, CDR2 SQIVND (reference sequence). In DNA, the CDR3 is TGTGCCAGTAGTGGACTAGCGGGAGGGTACAATGAGCAGTTCTTC. As protein: CASSGLAGGYNEQFF.

The chain is built from TRBV20-1 and TRBJ2-1, with no clear D. In germline, CDR1 is DFQATT, CDR2 SNEGSKA (reference sequence). The V gene lost 3 bases and the J gene lost 8 bases, with 8 bases spanning the gap. The CDR3 is 11 amino acids. The CDR3 reads CSARFAHEQFF. In nucleotides, the CDR3 is TGCAGTGCTAGGTTTGCGCATGAGCAGTTCTTC.

The chain combines TRBV3-1 (or the pseudogene TRBV3-2) with TRBJ2-3; 13 bases are a match to TRBD2. Unmatched junction bases numbered 3, after V lost 0 bases and J lost 0 bases. The CDR3 has 18 residues. CDR1 LGHDT and CDR2 YNNKEL come from the germline V gene (reference sequence). The CDR3 nucleotides are TGTGCCAGCAGCCAAGATGGACTAGCGGGAGTAAGCACAGATACGCAGTATTTT. This encodes CASSQDGLAGVSTDTQYF.

The genes are TRBV6-5 and TRBJ1-1, with D unclear. The CDR3 extends over 12 amino acids. Germline CDR1 reads MNHEY; CDR2 reads SVGAGI. Trimming took off 5 bases at V and 8 bases at J, with 12 bases between the two ends. CDR3 sequence: CASSPIGVEAFF. The CDR3 nucleotides are TGTGCCAGCAGTCCAATCGGGGTAGAAGCTTTCTTT.

The chain links TRBV6-5 to TRBJ1-5; 7 positions agree with TRBD1. The germline V gene has CDR1 MNHEY and CDR2 SVGAGI. J gave up 2 bases and V 0 bases, and 4 bases lay outside the gene matches. The CDR3 is made up of 16 amino acids. The CDR3 region has the DNA TGTGCCAGCAGTTACTCGGGGACAGCCCGCAATCAGCCCCAGCATTTT. It translates to CASSYSGTARNQPQHF.